One sample yielded the 32 T cell receptor beta chains listed below, sequenced in a study of tumor-infiltrating lymphocytes in primary liver carcinoma. cDNA specific to TCR beta was made from 500 to 650 ng of total RNA, with a constant-region primer employed for priming. Sequencing libraries for TCR beta derived from three nested multiplex PCR rounds that used slightly modified ARM-PCR. TRBV1-TRBV30 forward primers and a C-beta reverse primer were used in the first two PCR rounds, which each ran for about 10 cycles. From the multiplex PCR reads, TCRdb called clonotypes with MiXCR, one entry per CDR3 protein. Of 300,000 to 400,000 distinct CDR3 sequences listed, 60% to 80% are singletons. Alongside blood RNA obtained from unsorted whole blood, germline DNA was also extracted. Source material: peripheral blood. These receptors all stem from a man in his forties with primary liver carcinoma and hepatitis B virus infection.

This clonotype came up a few times. This may arise from a read error, as a much more abundant clone is one base away. The J gene is TRBJ2-7, the V gene TRBV10-2, with TRBD1 matching over 9 bases. This CDR3 spans 14 amino acids. Germline loops: CDR1 WSHSY, CDR2 SAAADI. With V trimmed by 5 bases and J by 7 bases, 9 bases remained unmatched. The CDR3 bases are TGCGCCAGCAGTCCCACAGGGGGCCGGGGAGAGCAGTACTTC. As protein: CASSPTGGRGEQYF.

In regard to this clonotype: One end of the junction varies from germline; a read error may be responsible. J is TRBJ1-5 and V is TRBV6-1; no clear D. This CDR3 comprises 14 residues. The germline gives CDR1 MNHNS, CDR2 SASEGT. CDR3 loop: CASSGDHNNEPQHF. Here the CDR3 DNA reads TGTGCCAGCAGTGGAGACCATAACAATGAGCCCCAGCATTTT.

Concerning this clonotype itself: Mismatch with germline at one junction end may stem from a read error. V and J are TRBV2 and TRBJ1-1; no definite D call. The CDR3 spans 13 residues. Germline V CDR1 and CDR2: SNHLY, FYNNEI. The CDR3 reads CANSEEQFSEAFF. In nucleotides, the CDR3 is TGTGCCAACAGTGAAGAACAGTTCAGTGAAGCTTTCTTT.

This clonotype was found many times. The chain's CDR3 is CASSYEGSGANVLTF. The CDR3 nucleotides are TGTGCCAGCAGTTACGAGGGCTCTGGGGCCAACGTCCTGACTTTC. This chain connects TRBV6-6 to TRBJ2-6; weak D call: TRBD2 (5 bases). The V gene's germline CDR1 is MNHNY and CDR2 SVGAGI (reference sequence). This CDR3 is 15 amino acids long. V dropped 2 bases and J dropped 0 bases, with 5 bases sitting between them.

On this clonotype: One end of the junction varies from germline; a read error may be responsible. The CDR3 DNA sequence: TGTGCCAGCGCCCAACTAGCGGAAAGAAATGAGCAGTTGTTC. This gives the protein CASAQLAERNEQLF. The genes are TRBV11-2 and TRBJ2-1, with 8 nucleotides matching TRBD2. Germline V gene sequence: CDR1 SGHAT, CDR2 FQNNGV. This CDR3 is 14 amino acids long.

The rearrangement links TRBV5-6 to TRBJ2-2; D may match TRBD1 or TRBD2 (5 bases each). CDR1 and CDR2 from the germline V gene are SGHDT and YYEEEE. Trimming stripped 4 bases from V and 2 bases from J, with 18 bases between. This CDR3 is 17 amino acids long. DNA of the CDR3: TGTGCCAGCAGCCCCCTTCGGGGCCCGGACAACACCGGGGAGCTGTTTTTT. Translated: CASSPLRGPDNTGELFF. The full variable domain, its missing parts supplied by reference TRBV5-6 and TRBJ2-2, is DAGVTQSPTHLIKTRGQQVTLRCSPKSGHDTVSWYQQALGQGPQFIFQYYEEEERQRGNFPDRFSGHQFPNYSSELNVNALLLGDSALYLCASSPLRGPDNTGELFFGEGSRLTVL.

This chain uses TRBV25-1 with TRBJ2-7, with a tentative D call TRBD2 (6 bases). CDR3 size: 18 residues. V lost 7 bases and J 3 bases, leaving 28 bases between the germline ends. The germline CDR1 and CDR2 sequences are MGHDK and SYGVNS. As DNA, the CDR3 is TGTGCCAGCAATCTGGAGGGTTCCCTTCTCGCCTGCGTCTACGAGCAGTACTTC. The encoded protein is CASNLEGSLLACVYEQYF.

This clonotype was detected many times. V is TRBV5-1 and J is TRBJ2-7; D tentatively fits TRBD1 or TRBD2 (5 bases each). Trimming cost V 4 bases and J 2 bases, with 10 bases left between them. The CDR3 has 13 amino acids. The germline V gene has CDR1 SGHRS and CDR2 YFSETQ. CDR3 residues: CASSPGRTYEQYF. The CDR3 DNA sequence: TGCGCCAGCAGCCCGGGACGCACCTACGAGCAGTACTTC.

This clonotype was detected many times. This sequence joins TRBV4-3 and TRBJ2-5; 8 positions agree with TRBD2. CDR1 and CDR2 (germline): LGHNA, YSLEER. CDR3 size: 14 residues. V was pared by 8 bases and J by 5 bases, with 10 bases of the junction left unmatched. The CDR3 sequence: CASSGGGYPETQYF. The CDR3 DNA reads as TGCGCCAGCTCCGGGGGGGGCTACCCCGAGACCCAGTACTTC.

This clonotype was seen repeatedly, ten times or more. CDR3 bases: TGCGCCAGCAGCCGGGACAGCCGCTCCTACGAGCAGTACTTC. Its protein product is CASSRDSRSYEQYF. V usage is TRBV4-3 and J usage is TRBJ2-7; 7 bases agree with TRBD1. This CDR3 contains 14 residues. The ends lost 4 bases at V and 0 bases at J; junction bases unmatched: 3. Germline lookup yields CDR1 LGHNA and CDR2 YSLEER.

A word on this clonotype: The junction shows a germline mismatch at one end, possibly a read error. V and J are TRBV28 and TRBJ2-1; 11 bases fit TRBD2. This CDR3 comprises 16 residues. CDR1 is MDHEN and CDR2 is SYDVKM in the germline V gene. CDR3 protein: CASRPTGTSGYNERFF. CDR3 nucleotides: TGTGCCAGCAGGCCGACCGGGACTAGCGGATATAATGAGCGGTTCTTC.

About this clonotype itself: A read error may account for a junction end that differs from germline. This chain uses TRBV6-2 or TRBV6-3 with TRBJ2-3; possibly TRBD1 for D (7 bases). In germline, CDR1 is MNHEY, CDR2 SVGEGT. The CDR3 is made up of 15 amino acids. CDR3: CATSATGGGTDAQYF. CDR3 sequence (DNA): TGTGCCACCAGTGCCACAGGAGGAGGGACAGATGCGCAGTATTTT.

V is TRBV29-1 and J is TRBJ2-7; the D gene is possibly TRBD2 (6 bases). The germline gives CDR1 SQVTM, CDR2 ANQGSEA. The CDR3 is made up of 11 amino acids. Trimming shortened V by 4 bases and J by 2 bases, and 6 bases separated the two germline ends. CDR3 sequence: CSVGGTYEQYF. The CDR3 DNA reads as TGCAGCGTTGGCGGGACCTACGAGCAGTACTTC.

A few counts support this clonotype. The genes are TRBV5-4 and TRBJ1-1; TRBD1 is a possible D gene (5 bases). CDR3 length: 14 amino acids. Trimming cost V 4 bases and J 2 bases, with 12 bases left between them. CDR1 is SGHNT and CDR2 is YYREEE in the germline V gene (reference sequence). CDR3 bases: TGTGCCAGCAGCGGCCGGGACGGAAACACTGAAGCTTTCTTT. This encodes CASSGRDGNTEAFF.

With respect to this clonotype: This may stem from a read error, because a much larger clone lies one nucleotide away. This chain joins TRBV6-5 and TRBJ2-4; 7 positions match TRBD1. Germline CDR1 is MNHEY and CDR2 is SVGAGI. This CDR3 is built from 14 residues. CDR3 sequence reads: CARSYGTEKNIQYF. CDR3 DNA: TGTGCCAGAAGTTACGGGACAGAGAAAAACATTCAGTACTTC.

As to this clonotype: A read error may account for a junction end that differs from germline. This sequence joins TRBV6-5 and TRBJ1-2; TRBD1 matches at 8 bases. The CDR3 totals 15 residues. Germline V CDR1 and CDR2: MNHEY, SVGAGI. The CDR3 coding sequence is TGTGCCAGCAATTACTTAAGGGACAGGAACTATGGCTACACCTTC. It yields the protein CASNYLRDRNYGYTF.

Points on this clonotype: At one end the junction does not follow the germline gene, possibly because of a read error. The chain combines TRBV11-2 with TRBJ1-1; tentatively, D is TRBD1 (6 bases). Per the germline V gene, CDR1 is SGHAT and CDR2 is FQNNGV. This CDR3 has 14 residues. CDR3 region: CTSSYGQGYTEAFF. The CDR3 bases are TGTACCAGCAGCTACGGGCAGGGGTACACTGAAGCTTTCTTT.

For this clonotype: One end of the junction does not line up with germline, which may come from a read error. The rearrangement links TRBV6-5 to TRBJ2-5; a weak D match, TRBD2 (6 bases). The CDR3 runs 14 residues. The germline CDR1 and CDR2 sequences are MNHEY and SVGAGI. The CDR3 region has the DNA TGTGCCATCAGTGTGACTAGTGGGAGAGAGACCCAGTACTTC. Amino acid sequence: CAISVTSGRETQYF.

Of note for this clonotype: This may be a read error, as it is one base from a much larger clone. The chain carries TRBV6-2 or TRBV6-3 and TRBJ2-3; perhaps TRBD2 as D (6 bases). This CDR3 has 14 amino acids. Germline V CDR1 and CDR2: MNHEY, SVGEGT. V lost 4 bases and J 10 bases, leaving 18 bases between the germline ends. CDR3 in amino acids: CASSSRRDSEAQYF. Here the CDR3 DNA reads TGTGCCAGCAGTTCGCGCCGGGACTCCGAAGCGCAGTATTTT.

Note on this clonotype: A read error is possible here, since a much larger clone lies one base away. V is TRBV6-1 and J is TRBJ2-7; possibly TRBD1 or TRBD2 for D (5 bases each). This CDR3 has 14 residues. Germline V lookup: CDR1 MNHNS, CDR2 SASEGT. This CDR3 is CASSGRDGSYERYF. The CDR3 DNA follows: TGTGCCAGCAGTGGACGGGACGGCTCCTACGAGCGGTACTTC.

This clonotype showed up many times. The chain employs TRBV11-2 and TRBJ2-3, with TRBD2 as a possible D gene (6 bases). The V and J ends lost 4 bases and 1 base respectively, with 9 bases between them. Germline-derived CDR1 and CDR2 are SGHAT and FQNNGV. This CDR3 has 14 residues. The CDR3 bases are TGTGCCAGCAGCTCCTTAGCGGGCACAGATACGCAGTATTTT. Protein product: CASSSLAGTDTQYF.

Points on this clonotype: It may be a read error: a sequence one base away is much more abundant. The chain recombines TRBV4-2 with TRBJ2-3, with 8 bases matching TRBD2. In germline, CDR1 is LGHNA, CDR2 YNFKEQ. The length of the CDR3 is 16 residues. CDR3 region: CARSPTPGLVPDTQYF. For the CDR3, the DNA is TGTGCCAGGAGCCCCACTCCGGGACTAGTGCCAGATACGCAGTATTTT.

The J gene is TRBJ1-1, the V gene TRBV6-6; 9 bases fit TRBD1. The germline gives CDR1 MNHNY, CDR2 SVGAGI (reference sequence). The CDR3 runs 12 residues. J was trimmed by 11 bases and V by 1 base; bases with no gene match: 2. CDR3 nucleotides: TGTGCCAGCAGTTACTGGACAGGGGATGCTTTCTTT. It codes for CASSYWTGDAFF.

A word on this clonotype: This may stem from a read error, because a much larger clone lies one nucleotide away. The V gene is TRBV6-6, the J gene TRBJ2-7, with TRBD1 matching over 7 bases. This CDR3 region has 14 residues. Germline lookup yields CDR1 MNHNY and CDR2 SVGAGI (reference sequence). With 1 base clipped from V and 3 bases from J, the junction kept 3 bases outside the gene matches. The CDR3 loop is CASSYWDRNYEQYF. CDR3 DNA sequence: TGTGCCAGCAGTTACTGGGACAGAAACTACGAGCAGTACTTC.

Details on this clonotype: One junction end disagrees with the germline gene, perhaps due to a read error. The CDR3 DNA is TGTGCCAGCAGCTTGGCCCAGGGGGAAACTGAAACTTTCTTT. It translates to CASSLAQGETETFF. The chain combines TRBV7-9 with TRBJ1-1; 7 bases match TRBD1. The CDR3 contains 14 residues. Germline V lookup: CDR1 SEHNR, CDR2 FQNEAQ (reference sequence).

This chain links TRBV5-1 with TRBJ1-2; 8 bases match TRBD1. Trimming at V came to 4 bases and at J to 4 bases, leaving 9 bases not matched to a gene. Germline values: CDR1 SGHRS, CDR2 YFSETQ. This CDR3 region has 15 residues. In DNA, the CDR3 is TGCGCCAGCAGCCCTGGAGGGACAGGTGGCTATGGCTACACCTTC. Translated, it gives CASSPGGTGGYGYTF. Looking up the rest from reference TRBV5-1 and TRBJ1-2 gives the full variable domain: KAGVTQTPRYLIKTRGQQVTLSCSPISGHRSVSWYQQTPGQGLQFLFEYFSETQRNKGNFPGRFSGRQFSNSRSEMNVSTLELGDSALYLCASSPGGTGGYGYTFGSGTRLTVV.

As for this clonotype: A read error may be the cause here, since a much bigger clone is one base away. The chain combines TRBV6-5 with TRBJ1-2; 8 positions match TRBD1. With V trimmed by 1 base and J by 8 bases, 12 bases remained unmatched. Germline values: CDR1 MNHEY, CDR2 SVGAGI. The length of the CDR3 is 16 residues. CDR3 coding DNA: TGTGCCAGCAGTTACTTGACAGGGGCCACCCAGGGCGGCTACACCTTC. Protein product: CASSYLTGATQGGYTF.

Details on this clonotype: A much larger clone differs by one base, so this may be a read error. The rearrangement joins TRBV6-2 or TRBV6-3 to TRBJ2-5; 8 bases match TRBD1. This CDR3 has 14 amino acids. From germline, CDR1 is MNHEY and CDR2 SVGEGT. Written as DNA, the CDR3 is TGTGTCAGCAGGGGGCAGACGTACCAAGAGACCCAGTACTTC. As protein: CVSRGQTYQETQYF.

Points on this clonotype: It may be a read error: a sequence one base away is much more abundant. The chain has TRBV6-5 and TRBJ2-2; no clear D gene. This CDR3 region has 13 residues. Germline lookup yields CDR1 MNHEY and CDR2 SVGAGI. The CDR3 reads CASSREATRELFF. CDR3 sequence (DNA): TGTGCCAGCAGCCGTGAGGCCACCCGGGAGCTGTTTTTT.

This clonotype occurred a few times. V gene TRBV5-1 combines with J gene TRBJ1-1; weak D call: TRBD1 (6 bases). The germline V gene has CDR1 SGHRS and CDR2 YFSETQ. This CDR3 has 15 amino acids. V lost 4 bases and J 7 bases, leaving 20 bases between the germline ends. The CDR3 region is CASSPVGGWGGEAFF. Here the CDR3 DNA reads TGCGCCAGCAGCCCCGTCGGGGGCTGGGGAGGTGAAGCTTTCTTT.

The V and J genes are TRBV4-3 and TRBJ2-7; D is possibly TRBD2 (7 bases). Looked up from germline, CDR1 is LGHNA and CDR2 is YSLEER. This CDR3 region has 16 residues. V lost 4 bases and J lost 5, with 21 bases in between. Here the CDR3 reads CASSPNRGAPEDEQYF. The CDR3 DNA follows: TGCGCCAGCAGCCCAAATCGGGGGGCCCCCGAGGACGAGCAGTACTTC.

This clonotype was observed at least ten times. The chain combines TRBV6-2 or TRBV6-3 with TRBJ2-2; tentatively, D is TRBD2 (6 bases). The CDR3 totals 17 residues. Germline CDR1 and CDR2: MNHEY and SVGEGT. The V end lost 4 bases, the J end lost 0 bases, and 15 bases lay between the germline ends. CDR3 in DNA: TGTGCCAGCAGTTCCAGCCCTGGGAGGCCGAACACCGGGGAGCTGTTTTTT. It specifies CASSSSPGRPNTGELFF.